The clone carrying this TCR beta chain has just a few counts. Its specificity is unknown. Using its own MiXCR run on the reads, TCRdb lists one record per CDR3 protein. The sample lists roughly 350,000 distinct CDR3 sequences, approximately 30% occurring once. This sample is drawn from a study of T cell repertoires in cytomegalovirus infection. Across the whole study: Alongside well-studied HLA-B-restricted CMV epitopes, recently identified HLA-C-restricted CMV epitopes were also used. TCR beta signatures that were public indicated CMV infection and matching HLA type. Overall study findings and caveats: Cumulative public TCR beta family frequency identified carriers of CMV plus the relevant HLA. HLA-C-restricted, CMV-specific TCR beta clonotypes were dominant ex vivo.

This CDR3 spans 14 amino acids. The V gene end was trimmed by 5 bases and the J gene end by 6 bases; junction bases not matched to a gene: 4. CDR1 is DFQATT and CDR2 is SNEGSKA in the germline V gene (reference sequence). The genes are TRBV20-1 and TRBJ2-1; 13 bases fit TRBD2. The sequence was collected from a human donor in good health (CMV status not recorded). Some clones in this sample may be carry-over from other donors' samples. The sequencing here drew on cultured PBMCs, taken from culture after CMV antigen stimulation. The DNA for the CDR3 is TGCAGTGCTCGGACTAGCGGGAGTTTCAATGAGCAGTTCTTC. This gives the protein CSARTSGSFNEQFF.